The 22 T cell receptor beta chains given below trace back to one sample, sequenced in a study of cytomegalovirus exposure and HLA in healthy donors. The study ran its PCR with 60 Vbeta and 13 Jbeta primers. Measured with immunoSEQ multiplex PCR; TCRdb has only the in-frame clones, and not every one. The repertoire includes 200,000 to 250,000 clones, about 75% of them detected once, and 1.8% sits in the top ten. Sequencing was carried out using PBMCs. The receptors shown here come from a woman aged 30 to 39 in good health and CMV-seronegative.

V is TRBV6-1 and J is TRBJ2-3; 8 bases agree with TRBD1. The CDR3 has 16 residues. Per germline, CDR1 MNHNS and CDR2 SASEGT. Unmatched junction bases numbered 8, after V lost 6 bases and J lost 0 bases. DNA for the CDR3: TGTGCCAGCAGAGAACTGACAGGGGAGAGCACAGATACGCAGTATTTT. Its translation: CASRELTGESTDTQYF.

The chain employs TRBV2 and TRBJ2-2, with 8 bases identical to TRBD1. Germline CDR1 and CDR2: SNHLY and FYNNEI. The CDR3 loop spans 15 amino acids. V was pared by 3 bases and J by 3 bases, with 3 bases of the junction left unmatched. Here the CDR3 DNA reads TGTGCCAGCAGTGATGGGACAGGATACACCGGGGAGCTGTTTTTT. It is translated as CASSDGTGYTGELFF. Full variable domain (remainder filled in from reference TRBV2 and TRBJ2-2): EPEVTQTPSHQVTQMGQEVILRCVPISNHLYFYWYRQILGQKVEFLVSFYNNEISEKSEIFDDQFSVERPDGSNFTLKIRSTKLEDSAMYFCASSDGTGYTGELFFGEGSRLTVL.

V and J are TRBV5-1 and TRBJ2-3; 7 bases align to TRBD2. The CDR3 extends over 15 amino acids. V was pared by 3 bases and J by 2 bases, with 6 bases of the junction left unmatched. From germline, CDR1 is SGHRS and CDR2 YFSETQ. The CDR3 sequence is CASSYSGTTTDTQYF. The CDR3 coding sequence is TGCGCCAGCAGCTACTCCGGGACTACCACAGATACGCAGTATTTT.

CDR3 loop: CASGFHPLGQVTDTQYF. CDR3 DNA: TGTGCTAGTGGTTTCCACCCCCTGGGACAGGTCACAGATACGCAGTATTTT. The V and J genes are TRBV12-5 and TRBJ2-3; 8 bases match TRBD1. Germline CDR1 LGHNT, CDR2 FRNRAP. The CDR3 has 17 residues. The V gene end was trimmed by 3 bases and the J gene end by 2 bases; junction bases not matched to a gene: 10.

The rearrangement uses TRBV2 and TRBJ1-1; tentatively, D is TRBD1 (5 bases). V gave up 6 bases and J gave up 0 bases, with 11 bases separating them. CDR1 SNHLY and CDR2 FYNNEI come from the germline V gene. The CDR3 loop spans 14 amino acids. The CDR3 loop is CASRYRLMNTEAFF. CDR3 nucleotide sequence: TGTGCCAGCAGGTACAGGCTCATGAACACTGAAGCTTTCTTT.

The chain uses TRBV6-1 and TRBJ1-2; no clear D. Germline V gene lookup returns CDR1 MNHNS and CDR2 SASEGT. Trimming cost V 2 bases and J 7 bases, with 14 bases left between them. This CDR3 is built from 14 residues. For the CDR3, the DNA is TGTGCCAGCAGTGAACTGACGGGAGAGGGTGGCTACACCTTC. Encoded protein: CASSELTGEGGYTF.

The rearrangement uses TRBV19 and TRBJ2-1; D unresolved. Germline V gives CDR1 LNHDA, CDR2 SQIVND (reference sequence). The CDR3 contains 14 residues. Trimming removed 7 bases from V and 3 bases from J, with 13 bases in between. This CDR3 is CASTTAAYYNEQFF. In nucleotides, the CDR3 is TGTGCCAGTACCACTGCGGCCTACTACAATGAGCAGTTCTTC. The variable domain in full, with the rest retrieved from reference TRBV19 and TRBJ2-1, is DGGITQSPKYLFRKEGQNVTLSCEQNLNHDAMYWYRQDPGQGLRLIYYSQIVNDFQKGDIAEGYSVSREKKESFPLTVTSAQKNPTAFYLCASTTAAYYNEQFFGPGTRLTVL.

This chain joins TRBV11-2 and TRBJ2-5, with TRBD2 identical over 11 bases. The CDR3 totals 15 residues. Unmatched junction bases numbered 5, after V lost 5 bases and J lost 3 bases. The germline gives CDR1 SGHAT, CDR2 FQNNGV. In nucleotides, the CDR3 is TGTGCCAGCAGCACTACGACTAGCGGGGAAGAGACCCAGTACTTC. It codes for CASSTTTSGEETQYF.

The chain is built from TRBV5-1 and TRBJ2-7, with 7 bases that match TRBD2. From germline, CDR1 is SGHRS and CDR2 YFSETQ. The CDR3 is 16 amino acids. V gave up 4 bases and J gave up 0 bases; unmatched junction bases: 10. The CDR3 is CASSLGGSGHSYEQYF. For the CDR3, the DNA is TGCGCCAGCAGCCTCGGGGGGAGCGGGCACTCCTACGAGCAGTACTTC. The whole variable domain, filled in from reference TRBV5-1 and TRBJ2-7, reads KAGVTQTPRYLIKTRGQQVTLSCSPISGHRSVSWYQQTPGQGLQFLFEYFSETQRNKGNFPGRFSGRQFSNSRSEMNVSTLELGDSALYLCASSLGGSGHSYEQYFGPGTRLTVT.

In its sample, this clone was seen a few times. The rearrangement links TRBV10-3 to TRBJ2-7, with 7 bases matching TRBD1. The V segment lost 10 bases and the J segment 5 bases; nucleotides outside the gene matches: 8. Germline lookup yields CDR1 ENHRY and CDR2 SYGVKD. CDR3 length: 12 amino acids. In DNA, the CDR3 is TGTGCCACTACAGGGGATGGTAACGAGCAGTACTTC. It codes for CATTGDGNEQYF.

The gene calls are TRBV19 and TRBJ1-5; D might be TRBD1 (5 bases). The CDR3 runs 12 residues. The germline CDR1 and CDR2 sequences are LNHDA and SQIVND (reference sequence). V was trimmed by 4 bases and J by 11 bases, leaving 12 bases between them. The CDR3 loop is CASSTSGATQHF. The DNA of the CDR3 is TGTGCCAGTAGTACTTCTGGGGCGACCCAGCATTTT.

In its sample, this clone was seen a few times. The junction does not match germline at one end; this may be a read error. V usage is TRBV6-5 and J usage is TRBJ2-6, with D maybe TRBD1 (5 bases). The CDR3 is 15 amino acids. Looked up from germline, CDR1 is MNHEY and CDR2 is SVGAGI. The CDR3 here is CASSYSQFGANVLAF. The CDR3 DNA follows: TGTGCCAGCAGTTACTCCCAGTTTGGGGCCAACGTCCTGGCTTTC.

V gene TRBV6-6 combines with J gene TRBJ1-2; perhaps TRBD1 as D (6 bases). Germline V gene lookup returns CDR1 MNHNY and CDR2 SVGAGI (reference sequence). This CDR3 comprises 11 residues. Deletions cut 6 bases from V and 8 bases from J, with 10 bases between. The CDR3 sequence: CASSQGSGYTF. Written as DNA, the CDR3 is TGTGCCAGCAGCCAGGGGAGCGGCTACACCTTC.

This clone appeared a single time. This sequence joins TRBV9 and TRBJ1-6; 8 bases agree with TRBD1. Germline V lookup: CDR1 SGDLS, CDR2 YYNGEE. The CDR3 loop spans 16 amino acids. With V trimmed by 0 bases and J by 10 bases, 9 bases remained unmatched. CDR3 amino acids: CASSVAVDRGDSPLHF. The CDR3 nucleotides are TGTGCCAGCAGCGTAGCAGTCGACAGGGGAGACTCACCCCTCCACTTT.

This chain links TRBV29-1 with TRBJ2-3; the D is unclear. Trimming left V 3 bases short and J 0 bases short, with 10 bases between. Looked up from germline, CDR1 is SQVTM and CDR2 is ANQGSEA. CDR3 length: 14 residues. CDR3 residues: CSVDVLDSTDTQYF. CDR3 in DNA: TGCAGCGTTGATGTACTTGATAGCACAGATACGCAGTATTTT.

The chain is built from TRBV6-1 and TRBJ1-1, with 7 bases aligning to TRBD1. The CDR3 contains 15 residues. The V segment lost 6 bases and the J segment 2 bases; nucleotides outside the gene matches: 9. Germline V gene data show CDR1 as MNHNS and CDR2 as SASEGT. In nucleotides, the CDR3 is TGTGCCAGCAGCACCGAGGGGACAGTCAACACTGAAGCTTTCTTT. This codes for CASSTEGTVNTEAFF.

The gene calls are TRBV20-1 and TRBJ2-7, with D perhaps matching TRBD2 (6 bases). V lost 6 bases and J 7 bases, leaving 13 bases between the germline ends. CDR1 is DFQATT, CDR2 SNEGSKA, per germline (reference sequence). The length of the CDR3 is 11 residues. DNA of the CDR3: TGCAGTGCCCCTCTACGGGAGGAGCAGTACTTC. Translation: CSAPLREEQYF.

V usage is TRBV7-3 and J usage is TRBJ2-1; 9 nucleotides agree with TRBD2. Germline CDR1 and CDR2: SGHTA and FQGTGA. The CDR3 spans 17 residues. V gave up 1 base and J gave up 1 base; unmatched junction bases: 5. This chain's CDR3 is CASSLKGGGASYNEQFF. The CDR3 bases are TGTGCCAGCAGCTTAAAGGGCGGGGGGGCGTCCTACAATGAGCAGTTCTTC.

V gene TRBV4-1 combines with J gene TRBJ2-2; D is possibly TRBD2 (6 bases). V lost 4 bases and J lost 1, with 13 bases in between. The CDR3 runs 16 residues. Germline CDR1 and CDR2: MGHRA and YSYEKL. The CDR3 loop reads CASSPTGTVNTGELFF. For the CDR3, the DNA is TGCGCCAGCAGCCCGACCGGGACTGTGAACACCGGGGAGCTGTTTTTT.

The chain employs TRBV2 and TRBJ1-1; D is uncertain. The CDR3 covers 14 residues. Germline loops: CDR1 SNHLY, CDR2 FYNNEI. Between the trimmed V and J ends, which lost 1 base and 1 base, there was a span of 7 bases. CDR3: CASSEVSWNTEAFF. The CDR3 coding sequence is TGTGCCAGCAGTGAAGTGTCTTGGAACACTGAAGCTTTCTTT. Based on the CDR3 plus reference TRBV2 and TRBJ1-1, the full variable domain is EPEVTQTPSHQVTQMGQEVILRCVPISNHLYFYWYRQILGQKVEFLVSFYNNEISEKSEIFDDQFSVERPDGSNFTLKIRSTKLEDSAMYFCASSEVSWNTEAFFGQGTRLTVV.

The chain recombines TRBV5-4 with TRBJ1-1; TRBD1 is a possible D gene (6 bases). Germline CDR1 reads SGHNT; CDR2 reads YYREEE (reference sequence). With 1 base removed from V and 5 bases from J, the gap between germline ends came to 9 bases. The CDR3 runs 13 residues. The DNA for the CDR3 is TGTGCCAGCAGCTTGTGGCAGGGGACTGAAGCTTTCTTT. The encoded protein is CASSLWQGTEAFF. Variable domain in full (rest from reference TRBV5-4 and TRBJ1-1): ETGVTQSPTHLIKTRGQQVTLRCSSQSGHNTVSWYQQALGQGPQFIFQYYREEENGRGNFPPRFSGLQFPNYSSELNVNALELDDSALYLCASSLWQGTEAFFGQGTRLTVV.

J is TRBJ2-7 and V is TRBV19; D might be TRBD1 (5 bases). Germline assignment: CDR1 LNHDA and CDR2 SQIVND (reference sequence). CDR3 length: 13 amino acids. V was clipped by 5 bases and J by 2 bases, with 10 bases between them. CDR3 sequence: CASSPRQTYEQYF. The CDR3 DNA is TGTGCCAGTAGTCCCCGACAGACCTACGAGCAGTACTTC.